One sample yielded the 26 T cell receptor beta chains listed below, sequenced in a study of blood T cell repertoires in COVID-19 (dated by TCRdb to 2019 to 2021). Receptor amplification or capture employed the immunoSEQ multiplex PCR assay. Here the immuneACCESS table is served through TCRdb, limited to in-frame sequences with V and J called. Missing clones are a known gap in these copies; in checked studies unresolved V genes cover under half, and the rest lacks a known reason. This sample gives around 98,000 clones in total; less than 85% of them show up just once. The ten largest clones add up to 17% of the sample. Material: peripheral blood. Receptors originate from a woman between 55 and 75 years old with acute or convalescent COVID-19.

The chain is built from TRBV3-1 (or the pseudogene TRBV3-2) and TRBJ2-1; a possible D gene is TRBD2 (5 bases). The CDR3 length is 14 residues. CDR1 and CDR2 (germline): LGHDT, YNNKEL (reference sequence). Trimming cost V 0 bases and J 11 bases, with 14 bases left between them. CDR3 DNA sequence: TGTGCCAGCAGCCAAGATTGGCGGCGGGTGAAGCAGTTCTTC. It translates to CASSQDWRRVKQFF.

J is TRBJ1-1 and V is TRBV2; the D gene is possibly TRBD1 (5 bases). V gave up 0 bases and J gave up 6 bases, with 29 bases separating them. There are 20 residues in the CDR3. Germline V gene data show CDR1 as SNHLY and CDR2 as FYNNEI. The DNA of the CDR3 is TGTGCCAGCAGTGAAGCTCTGGGCAGGGTCCTGTGGAAAGGTATTTCTGAAGCTTTCTTT. Translating gives CASSEALGRVLWKGISEAFF.

The CDR3 loop is CASRGTSGANTGELFF. Written as DNA, the CDR3 is TGTGCCAGCAGGGGGACTAGCGGGGCTAACACCGGGGAGCTGTTTTTT. The gene calls are TRBV2 and TRBJ2-2; 13 bases are shared with TRBD2. CDR1 is SNHLY and CDR2 is FYNNEI in the germline V gene. The CDR3 spans 16 residues. The V and J ends lost 6 bases and 2 bases, in that order; junction bases with no gene match: 3.

The chain links TRBV6-6 to TRBJ2-7; 10 bases fit TRBD1. The CDR3 extends over 13 amino acids. Germline CDR1 reads MNHNY; CDR2 reads SVGAGI (reference sequence). The ends lost 11 bases at V and 6 bases at J; junction bases unmatched: 10. The CDR3 coding sequence is TGTGCCCGCGTCGGGACAGGGGCGTGCGAGCAGTACTTC. Translating it yields CARVGTGACEQYF.

The chain combines TRBV5-1 with TRBJ2-2, with 9 bases lining up with TRBD2. With V trimmed by 3 bases and J by 1 base, 4 bases remained unmatched. Germline-derived CDR1 and CDR2 are SGHRS and YFSETQ. This CDR3 region has 16 residues. CDR3 DNA sequence: TGCGCCAGCAGCTCCGGACTAGCGTTGAACACCGGGGAGCTGTTTTTT. It specifies CASSSGLALNTGELFF. Variable domain in full (rest from reference TRBV5-1 and TRBJ2-2): KAGVTQTPRYLIKTRGQQVTLSCSPISGHRSVSWYQQTPGQGLQFLFEYFSETQRNKGNFPGRFSGRQFSNSRSEMNVSTLELGDSALYLCASSSGLALNTGELFFGEGSRLTVL.

The chain uses TRBV7-3 and TRBJ1-1; D ambiguous. Looked up from germline, CDR1 is SGHTA and CDR2 is FQGTGA. This CDR3 contains 14 residues. Deletions cut 4 bases from V and 13 bases from J, with 22 bases between. As DNA, the CDR3 is TGTGCCAGCAGCTCGGCGGCCCACTCACCCAAGCTTTTCTTT. Amino acid sequence: CASSSAAHSPKLFF.

The rearrangement uses TRBV5-6 and TRBJ2-5; D not certain. The germline CDR1 and CDR2 sequences are SGHDT and YYEEEE. The CDR3 length is 11 residues. V was pared by 2 bases and J by 3 bases, with 2 bases between. CDR3 loop: CASSFKETQYF. CDR3 DNA: TGTGCCAGCAGCTTCAAAGAGACCCAGTACTTC.

This chain joins TRBV5-4 and TRBJ1-2, with TRBD1 matching over 9 bases. The J segment lost 4 bases and the V segment lost 4 bases, leaving 2 bases of the junction unmatched. CDR1 and CDR2 (germline): SGHNT, YYREEE (reference sequence). The length of the CDR3 is 13 residues. DNA for the CDR3: TGTGCCAGCAGCCGGACAGGGGCCTATGGCTACACCTTC. This gives the protein CASSRTGAYGYTF.

A single count supports this clone. The chain uses TRBV11-2 and TRBJ2-7, with 10 bases aligning to TRBD1. V shed 8 bases, J shed 6 bases, and the junction held 10 bases outside the gene matches. CDR1 SGHAT and CDR2 FQNNGV come from the germline V gene. The CDR3 totals 14 residues. CDR3 nucleotides: TGTGCCAGCCGTCCCGGGACAGGGGTCGGCGAGCAGTACTTC. It codes for CASRPGTGVGEQYF.

This chain uses TRBV2 with TRBJ1-4, with TRBD1 identical over 9 bases. The CDR3 runs 13 residues. V dropped 6 bases and J dropped 8; count of bases not matched to a gene: 4. The V gene's germline CDR1 is SNHLY and CDR2 FYNNEI. The CDR3 loop is CASRGQGREKLFF. CDR3 coding DNA: TGTGCCAGCAGGGGACAGGGTAGAGAAAAACTGTTTTTT.

This clone has just one count. The V call is TRBV6-5, the J call TRBJ1-5, with D uncertain. The CDR3 is 15 residues long. Between the trimmed V and J ends, which lost 5 bases and 5 bases, there was a span of 16 bases. Germline CDR1 MNHEY, CDR2 SVGAGI. In DNA, the CDR3 is TGTGCCAGCAGTCCCTCCGAGGAGGGTCATCAGCCCCAGCATTTT. Protein product: CASSPSEEGHQPQHF.

In its sample, this clone was seen many times. The chain uses TRBV29-1 and TRBJ2-3; the match to TRBD2 covers 8 bases. This CDR3 comprises 16 residues. Unmatched junction bases numbered 11, after V lost 2 bases and J lost 4 bases. Looked up from germline, CDR1 is SQVTM and CDR2 is ANQGSEA. The DNA of the CDR3 is TGCAGCGTTGAAAGATCTTACGGGGGGGCCGCAGATACGCAGTATTTT. Amino acid sequence: CSVERSYGGAADTQYF.

The gene calls are TRBV11-3 and TRBJ1-2; no clear D. In germline, CDR1 is SGHNT, CDR2 YENEEA. CDR3 length equals 15 residues. The V and J ends lost 0 bases and 1 base respectively, with 9 bases between them. CDR3: CASSLDGLNNYGYTF. CDR3 nucleotides: TGTGCCAGCAGCTTAGACGGTCTCAATAACTATGGCTACACCTTC.

This sequence joins TRBV11-2 and TRBJ2-7; tentative D call: TRBD2 (5 bases). V gave up 5 bases and J gave up 0 bases, with 8 bases separating them. CDR3 length: 13 amino acids. Germline lookup yields CDR1 SGHAT and CDR2 FQNNGV. In nucleotides, the CDR3 is TGTGCCAGCAGCCCAGGACTCTCCTACGAGCAGTACTTC. This encodes CASSPGLSYEQYF.

The chain recombines TRBV5-8 with TRBJ2-5; 10 bases are shared with TRBD2. The CDR3 is 16 residues long. From germline, CDR1 is SGHTS and CDR2 YDEGEE. Trimming at V came to 4 bases and at J to 0 bases, leaving 6 bases not matched to a gene. CDR3 in DNA: TGTGCCAGCAGCCTAGGACTAGCGGAGTACCAAGAGACCCAGTACTTC. The encoded protein is CASSLGLAEYQETQYF.

V usage is TRBV5-1 and J usage is TRBJ1-5; no clear D. The V end lost 0 bases, the J end lost 7 bases, and 14 bases lay between the germline ends. The CDR3 extends over 15 amino acids. Germline V gives CDR1 SGHRS, CDR2 YFSETQ. As DNA, the CDR3 is TGCGCCAGCAGCTTGGGCGTTGAGTTATTCCAGCCCCAGCATTTT. It is translated as CASSLGVELFQPQHF.

This clone was seen once. The rearrangement links TRBV5-1 to TRBJ1-5; 8 nucleotides agree with TRBD1. V lost 5 bases to trimming and J lost 2 bases; unmatched junction nucleotides: 9. Germline V gives CDR1 SGHRS, CDR2 YFSETQ. The CDR3 covers 16 residues. The CDR3 coding sequence is TGCGCCAGCAGAGCGGACAGGGTAGGAGGCAATCAGCCCCAGCATTTT. This gives the protein CASRADRVGGNQPQHF.

This chain connects TRBV5-6 to TRBJ1-1, with D possibly being TRBD1 (5 bases). Trimming cost V 1 base and J 1 base, with 8 bases left between them. The CDR3 covers 14 residues. The germline V gene encodes CDR1 SGHDT and CDR2 YYEEEE. CDR3 in amino acids: CASSLLGENTEAFF. CDR3 bases: TGTGCCAGCAGCTTGTTAGGGGAGAACACTGAAGCTTTCTTT.

V gene TRBV11-2 combines with J gene TRBJ1-1, with 8 bases fitting TRBD1. The J segment lost 11 bases and the V segment lost 5 bases, leaving 7 bases of the junction unmatched. Germline values: CDR1 SGHAT, CDR2 FQNNGV. The CDR3 is 12 amino acids. CDR3 loop: CASSENRGGAFF. The CDR3 nucleotides read TGTGCCAGCAGCGAAAACAGGGGGGGCGCTTTCTTT. The whole variable domain, remainder taken from reference TRBV11-2 and TRBJ1-1, is EAGVAQSPRYKIIEKRQSVAFWCNPISGHATLYWYQQILGQGPKLLIQFQNNGVVDDSQLPKDRFSAERLKGVDSTLKIQPAKLEDSAVYLCASSENRGGAFFGQGTRLTVV.

The V call is TRBV30, the J call TRBJ1-3; 8 bases agree with TRBD1. CDR3 length equals 13 residues. V lost 5 bases and J lost 3; bases outside the gene matches: 3. Germline V gene data show CDR1 as GTSNPN and CDR2 as SVGIG (reference sequence). The CDR3 DNA reads as TGTGCCTGGGACAGGGGATTTGGAAACACCATATATTTT. Translating it yields CAWDRGFGNTIYF.

This clone was observed a single time. This chain joins TRBV5-1 and TRBJ2-5; 9 bases are a match to TRBD2. The germline V gene encodes CDR1 SGHRS and CDR2 YFSETQ. The CDR3 covers 14 residues. The V and J ends lost 4 bases and 2 bases, in that order; junction bases with no gene match: 3. CDR3 protein: CASSISGGQETQYF. The CDR3 nucleotides read TGCGCCAGCAGCATTAGCGGGGGACAAGAGACCCAGTACTTC.

This chain uses TRBV7-9 with TRBJ1-4, with a possible D match to TRBD1 (5 bases). The CDR3 totals 14 residues. Germline loops: CDR1 SEHNR, CDR2 FQNEAQ (reference sequence). V lost 2 bases and J 3 bases, leaving 7 bases between the germline ends. The CDR3 protein is CASSLMGPNEKLFF. As DNA, the CDR3 is TGTGCCAGCAGCTTAATGGGGCCTAATGAAAAACTGTTTTTT.

The CDR3 loop reads CASSPGRTGGGGYTF. DNA of the CDR3: TGCGCCAGCAGCCCTGGACGGACAGGGGGCGGTGGCTACACCTTC. The genes are TRBV4-3 and TRBJ1-2, with 11 bases lining up with TRBD1. Germline V CDR1 and CDR2: LGHNA, YSLEER. V gave up 4 bases and J gave up 7 bases; unmatched junction bases: 8. The CDR3 loop spans 15 amino acids.

The chain combines TRBV7-3 with TRBJ2-5; TRBD1 agrees at 7 bases. V trimming: 6 bases; J trimming: 2 bases; junction bases outside the gene matches: 9. The CDR3 has 15 amino acids. CDR1 is SGHTA and CDR2 is FQGTGA in the germline V gene. The CDR3 loop is CASSRQGLGQETQYF. CDR3 sequence (DNA): TGTGCCAGCAGTCGACAGGGTTTGGGGCAAGAGACCCAGTACTTC.

This clone showed up just once. The chain uses TRBV3-1 (or the pseudogene TRBV3-2) and TRBJ2-3; TRBD2 matches at 10 bases. V lost 6 bases and J lost 0; bases outside the gene matches: 3. The CDR3 is 15 amino acids. Germline values: CDR1 LGHDT, CDR2 YNNKEL (reference sequence). CDR3: CASRLTSGSTDTQYF. DNA for the CDR3: TGTGCCAGCAGGTTGACTAGCGGGAGCACAGATACGCAGTATTTT.

This chain links TRBV11-2 with TRBJ2-4; TRBD1 matches 11 bases. The V gene's germline CDR1 is SGHAT and CDR2 FQNNGV. With V trimmed by 5 bases and J by 11 bases, 8 bases remained unmatched. The CDR3 spans 14 residues. CDR3 region: CASSRDRGKILQYF. The CDR3 bases are TGTGCCAGCAGCCGGGACAGGGGGAAGATTCTTCAGTACTTC.